This T cell receptor beta chain was obtained from a study of T cells in localized non-small cell lung cancer. V gave up 6 bases and J gave up 0 bases, with 20 bases separating them. The CDR3 is made up of 16 amino acids. CDR1 is SQVTM, CDR2 ANQGSEA, per germline. Sequencing used immunoSEQ multiplex PCR; TCRdb keeps in-frame clones, though not all of them. The sample lists more than 9,000 clones, roughly half occurring once. The sequence was obtained from a woman between 40 and 69 years old with stage II squamous cell lung carcinoma. The V gene is TRBV29-1, the J gene TRBJ1-1; D gene unclear. The sequenced sample was lymph node tissue, obtained before any cancer treatment. CDR3 sequence: CSVVGGSGWMNTEAFF. The DNA for the CDR3 is TGCAGCGTCGTGGGAGGATCGGGTTGGATGAACACTGAAGCTTTCTTT.